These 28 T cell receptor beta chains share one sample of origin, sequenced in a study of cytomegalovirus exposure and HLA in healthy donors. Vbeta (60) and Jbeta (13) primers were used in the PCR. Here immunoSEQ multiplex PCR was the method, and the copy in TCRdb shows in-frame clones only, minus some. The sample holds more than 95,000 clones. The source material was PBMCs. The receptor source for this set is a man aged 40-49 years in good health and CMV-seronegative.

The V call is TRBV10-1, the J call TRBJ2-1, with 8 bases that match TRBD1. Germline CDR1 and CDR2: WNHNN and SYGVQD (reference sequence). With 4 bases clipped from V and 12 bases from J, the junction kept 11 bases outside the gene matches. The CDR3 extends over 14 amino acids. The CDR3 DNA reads TGCGCCAGCAGTGGGCTGACAGGGGCCCTTCCGCAGTTCTTC. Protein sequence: CASSGLTGALPQFF.

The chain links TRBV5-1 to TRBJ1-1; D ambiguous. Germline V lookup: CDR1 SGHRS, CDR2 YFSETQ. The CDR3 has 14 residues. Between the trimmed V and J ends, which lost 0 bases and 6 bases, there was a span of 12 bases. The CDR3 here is CASSLDTVASEAFF. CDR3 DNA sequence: TGCGCCAGCAGCTTGGATACAGTGGCCTCTGAAGCTTTCTTT.

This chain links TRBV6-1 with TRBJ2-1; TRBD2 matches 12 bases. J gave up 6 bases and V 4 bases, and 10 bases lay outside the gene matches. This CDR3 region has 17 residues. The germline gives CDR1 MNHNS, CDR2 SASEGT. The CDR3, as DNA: TGTGCCAGCAGTGGGGCTAGCGGGAGGGCCGGGTCCAATGAGCAGTTCTTC. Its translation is CASSGASGRAGSNEQFF.

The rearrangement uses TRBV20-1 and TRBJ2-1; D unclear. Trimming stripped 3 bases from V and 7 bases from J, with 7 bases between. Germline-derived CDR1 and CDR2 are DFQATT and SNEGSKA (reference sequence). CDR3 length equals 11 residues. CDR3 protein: CSASIGNEQFF. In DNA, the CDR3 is TGCAGTGCTAGTATCGGGAATGAGCAGTTCTTC.

The DNA of the CDR3 is TGTGCCAGCGAACCTTGGACAGGGCCTGAGACCCAGTACTTC. This codes for CASEPWTGPETQYF. This sequence joins TRBV19 and TRBJ2-5; 8 positions agree with TRBD1. The length of the CDR3 is 14 residues. CDR1 is LNHDA, CDR2 SQIVND, per germline (reference sequence). The junction had 11 bases not matched to a gene; V was cut back by 9 bases and J by 5 bases.

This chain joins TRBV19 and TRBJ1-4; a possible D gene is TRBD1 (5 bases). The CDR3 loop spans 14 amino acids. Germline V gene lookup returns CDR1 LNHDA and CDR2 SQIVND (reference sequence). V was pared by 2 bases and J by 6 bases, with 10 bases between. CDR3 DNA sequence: TGTGCCAGTAGTATACAGGGTATTGATGAAAAACTGTTTTTT. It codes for CASSIQGIDEKLFF.

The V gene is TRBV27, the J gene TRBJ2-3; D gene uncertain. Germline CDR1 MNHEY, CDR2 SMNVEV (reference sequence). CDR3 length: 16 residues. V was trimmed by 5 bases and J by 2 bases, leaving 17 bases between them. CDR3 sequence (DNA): TGTGCCAGCAGTCCCCTGGGCCTTTCTTTCACAGATACGCAGTATTTT. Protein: CASSPLGLSFTDTQYF.

The CDR3 loop is CASSTSDRGRLDGNYGYTF. The CDR3 DNA reads TGTGCCAGCAGCACCTCGGACAGGGGCCGACTCGATGGAAACTATGGCTACACCTTC. The V and J genes are TRBV9 and TRBJ1-2, with 9 bases matching TRBD1. CDR3 size: 19 residues. V was pared by 4 bases and J by 2 bases, with 18 bases of the junction left unmatched. CDR1 and CDR2 from the germline V gene are SGDLS and YYNGEE.

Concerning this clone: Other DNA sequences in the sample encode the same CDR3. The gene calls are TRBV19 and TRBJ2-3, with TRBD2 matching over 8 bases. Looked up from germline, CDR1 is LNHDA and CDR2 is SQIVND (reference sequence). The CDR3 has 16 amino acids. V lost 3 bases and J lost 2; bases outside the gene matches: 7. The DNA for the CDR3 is TGTGCCAGTAGTATCGGACTAGCCGGGAACACAGATACGCAGTATTTT. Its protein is CASSIGLAGNTDTQYF.

The CDR3 DNA reads as TGTGCCAGCAGCTTGTCCTGGGGGGATGAAAAACTGTTTTTT. This codes for CASSLSWGDEKLFF. The rearrangement links TRBV5-4 to TRBJ1-4, with a possible D match to TRBD1 (5 bases). CDR1 SGHNT and CDR2 YYREEE come from the germline V gene (reference sequence). This CDR3 comprises 14 residues. V lost 1 base and J 6 bases, leaving 10 bases between the germline ends.

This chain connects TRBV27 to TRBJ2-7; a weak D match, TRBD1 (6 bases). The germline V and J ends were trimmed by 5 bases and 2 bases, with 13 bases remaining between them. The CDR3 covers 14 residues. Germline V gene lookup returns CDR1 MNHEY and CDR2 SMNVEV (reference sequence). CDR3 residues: CASSASTGPYEQYF. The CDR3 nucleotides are TGTGCCAGCAGTGCCTCGACAGGTCCCTACGAGCAGTACTTC.

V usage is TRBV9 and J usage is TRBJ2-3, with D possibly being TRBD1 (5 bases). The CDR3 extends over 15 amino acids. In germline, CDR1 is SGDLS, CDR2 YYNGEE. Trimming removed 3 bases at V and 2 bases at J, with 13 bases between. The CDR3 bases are TGTGCCAGCAGCGAGCGACAGATATCCACAGATACGCAGTATTTT. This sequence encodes CASSERQISTDTQYF.

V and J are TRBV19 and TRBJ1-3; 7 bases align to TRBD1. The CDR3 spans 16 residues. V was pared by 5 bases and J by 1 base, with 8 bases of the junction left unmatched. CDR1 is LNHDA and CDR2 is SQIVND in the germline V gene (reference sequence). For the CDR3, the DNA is TGTGCCAGTAGTGGGTACAGGGGAACGTCTGGAAACACCATATATTTT. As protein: CASSGYRGTSGNTIYF.

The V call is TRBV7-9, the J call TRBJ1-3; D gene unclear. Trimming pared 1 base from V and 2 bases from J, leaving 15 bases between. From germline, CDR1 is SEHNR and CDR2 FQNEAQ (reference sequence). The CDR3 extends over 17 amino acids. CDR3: CASSLGFYGDTGNTIYF. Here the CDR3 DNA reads TGTGCCAGCAGCTTAGGGTTTTACGGCGACACTGGAAACACCATATATTTT.

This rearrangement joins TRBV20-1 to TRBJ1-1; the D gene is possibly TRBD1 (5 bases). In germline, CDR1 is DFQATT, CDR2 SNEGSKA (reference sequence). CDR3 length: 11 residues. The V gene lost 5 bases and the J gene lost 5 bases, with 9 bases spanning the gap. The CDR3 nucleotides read TGCAGTGCTCCCGGGGGAACTGAAGCTTTCTTT. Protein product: CSAPGGTEAFF.

CDR3 nucleotides: TGTGCCAGCAGCCCTACGGGGGTAGGGAAACTGTTTTTT. This encodes CASSPTGVGKLFF. The chain links TRBV9 to TRBJ1-4, with D perhaps matching TRBD1 (5 bases). In germline, CDR1 is SGDLS, CDR2 YYNGEE. Trimming took 4 bases from V and 11 from J, leaving 15 bases between them. The CDR3 loop spans 13 amino acids.

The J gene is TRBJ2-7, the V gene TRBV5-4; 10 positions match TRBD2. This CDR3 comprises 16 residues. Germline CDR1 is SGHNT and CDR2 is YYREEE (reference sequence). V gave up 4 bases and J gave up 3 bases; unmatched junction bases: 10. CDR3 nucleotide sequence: TGTGCCAGCAGCCGGGAACTAGCGGGGAATCGCTACGAGCAGTACTTC. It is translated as CASSRELAGNRYEQYF.

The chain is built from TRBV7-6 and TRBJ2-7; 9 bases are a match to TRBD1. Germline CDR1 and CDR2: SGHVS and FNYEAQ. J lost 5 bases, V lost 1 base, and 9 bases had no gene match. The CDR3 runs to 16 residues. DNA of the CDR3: TGTGCCAGCAGCTTAGGCCTGGGACAGGGAAACCACGAGCAGTACTTC. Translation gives CASSLGLGQGNHEQYF. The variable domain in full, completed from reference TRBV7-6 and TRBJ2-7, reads GAGVSQSPRYKVTKRGQDVALRCDPISGHVSLYWYRQALGQGPEFLTYFNYEAQQDKSGLPNDRFSAERPEGSISTLTIQRTEQRDSAMYRCASSLGLGQGNHEQYFGPGTRLTVT.

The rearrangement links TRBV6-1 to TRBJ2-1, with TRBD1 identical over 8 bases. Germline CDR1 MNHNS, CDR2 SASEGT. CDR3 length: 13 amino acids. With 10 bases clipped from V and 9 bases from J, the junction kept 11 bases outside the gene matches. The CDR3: CATRPGQVVEQFF. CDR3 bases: TGTGCCACCCGCCCGGGACAGGTGGTTGAGCAGTTCTTC.

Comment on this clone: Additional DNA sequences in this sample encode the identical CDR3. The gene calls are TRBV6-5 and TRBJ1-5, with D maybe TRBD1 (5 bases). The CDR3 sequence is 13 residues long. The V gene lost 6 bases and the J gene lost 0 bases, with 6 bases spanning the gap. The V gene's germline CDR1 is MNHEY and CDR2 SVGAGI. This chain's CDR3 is CASSQGSNQPQHF. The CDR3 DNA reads TGTGCCAGCAGCCAGGGTAGCAATCAGCCCCAGCATTTT.

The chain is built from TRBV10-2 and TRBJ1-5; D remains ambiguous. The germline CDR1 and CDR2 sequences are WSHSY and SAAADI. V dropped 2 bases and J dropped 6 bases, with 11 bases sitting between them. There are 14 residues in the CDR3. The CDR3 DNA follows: TGCGCCAGCAGTGAGAGCGGGGTCAGTCAGCCCCAGCATTTT. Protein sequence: CASSESGVSQPQHF.

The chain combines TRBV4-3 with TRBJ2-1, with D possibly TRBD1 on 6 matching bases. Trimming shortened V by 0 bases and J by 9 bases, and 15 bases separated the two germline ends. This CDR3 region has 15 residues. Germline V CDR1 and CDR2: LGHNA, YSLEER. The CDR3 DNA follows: TGCGCCAGCAGCCAAGAGAGCCAGGGGCTGGGTGAGCAGTTCTTC. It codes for CASSQESQGLGEQFF.

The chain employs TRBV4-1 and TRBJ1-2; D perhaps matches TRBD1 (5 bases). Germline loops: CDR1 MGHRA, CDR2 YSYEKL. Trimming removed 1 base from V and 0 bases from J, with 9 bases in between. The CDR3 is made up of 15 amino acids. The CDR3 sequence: CASSQGGGSNYGYTF. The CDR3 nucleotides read TGCGCCAGCAGCCAAGGGGGGGGGTCTAACTATGGCTACACCTTC.

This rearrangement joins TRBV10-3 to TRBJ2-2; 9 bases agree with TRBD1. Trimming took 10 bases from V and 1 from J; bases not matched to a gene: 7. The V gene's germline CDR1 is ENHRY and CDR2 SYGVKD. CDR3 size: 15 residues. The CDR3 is CATNEGQGNTGELFF. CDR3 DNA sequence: TGTGCCACCAACGAGGGACAGGGGAACACCGGGGAGCTGTTTTTT.

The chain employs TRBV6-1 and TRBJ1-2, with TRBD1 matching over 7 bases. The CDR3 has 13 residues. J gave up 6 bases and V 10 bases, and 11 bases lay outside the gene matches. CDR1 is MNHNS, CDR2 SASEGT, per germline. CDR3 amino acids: CATAETGRNGYTF. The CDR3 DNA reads TGTGCCACCGCCGAGACAGGGCGGAATGGCTACACCTTC.

The CDR3 DNA reads as TGTGCCAGCAGTTTGTGGAGGGGTCAGCCCCAGCATTTT. This gives the protein CASSLWRGQPQHF. The rearrangement joins TRBV11-2 to TRBJ1-5, with a possible D match to TRBD1 (5 bases). CDR3 length: 13 amino acids. V lost 6 bases, J lost 6 bases, and 12 bases lay in between. CDR1 is SGHAT, CDR2 FQNNGV, per germline.

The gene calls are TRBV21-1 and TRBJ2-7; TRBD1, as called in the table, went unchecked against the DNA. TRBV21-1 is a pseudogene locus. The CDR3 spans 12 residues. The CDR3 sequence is CASSTGKYEQYF. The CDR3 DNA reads TGTGCCAGCAGCACAGGTAAATACGAGCAGTACTTC.

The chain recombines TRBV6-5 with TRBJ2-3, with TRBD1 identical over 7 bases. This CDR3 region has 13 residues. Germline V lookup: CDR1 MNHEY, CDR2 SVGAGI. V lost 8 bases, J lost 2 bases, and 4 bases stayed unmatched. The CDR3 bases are TGTGCCAGCCGTACAGGGGCCACAGATACGCAGTATTTT. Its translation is CASRTGATDTQYF.